This TCR beta chain stems from a study of blood T cell repertoires in COVID-19. At the level of the study: Acute-phase and convalescent COVID-19 samples originated in the United States, Italy and Spain. T cells, B-cell-depleted T cells, or PBMCs provided the cDNA or gDNA that served as material.

The CDR3 covers 14 residues. V was trimmed by 1 base and J by 13 bases, leaving 19 bases between them. Germline V gene data show CDR1 as SGHAT and CDR2 as FQNNGV. A Seattle source enrolled patients during active infection and followed them longitudinally. Per the study methods: Amplification of reference gene primers was used by the study to estimate nucleated cell counts. Sequencing used immunoSEQ multiplex PCR; TCRdb keeps in-frame clones, though not all of them. Clone size and the V and J calls come from that table; the DNA yielded D and trimming. The data show some 200,000 clones, with around 81% seen just once and 10% to 15% held by the top ten.

V is TRBV11-2 and J is TRBJ1-2; no reliable D call. The source material was peripheral blood. This TCR was recovered from a woman aged 80 or over with COVID-19, enrolled during active disease. The CDR3, as DNA: TGTGCCAGCAGCTTAGGGTCTGTCGGGAGAGCGCGCACCTTC. Translation gives CASSLGSVGRARTF.